This T cell receptor beta chain was retrieved from a study of graft-versus-host responses after intestinal transplantation. The junction had 13 bases not matched to a gene; V was cut back by 4 bases and J by 1 base. CDR1 SGDLS and CDR2 YYNGEE come from the germline V gene. This CDR3 region has 18 residues. Generated by immunoSEQ multiplex PCR, the TCRdb table keeps only in-frame clones and is missing some. Of 85,000 to 95,000 clones listed, around 93% are singletons. Turning to this clone: Its target is not known.

Sequencing used unstimulated CD8+ T cells sorted from spleen or lymph node cells, obtained before intestinal transplant. The TCR sequence derives from a human donor who received an intestinal transplant. The V and J genes are TRBV9 and TRBJ1-1; 10 bases are a match to TRBD1. Here the CDR3 reads CASSRNPRQGASNTEAFF. The CDR3 DNA reads TGTGCCAGCAGCCGAAACCCCAGACAGGGGGCTTCGAACACTGAAGCTTTCTTT.